Listed here is a single TCR beta chain. Antigen specificity is unknown. This CDR3 spans 17 amino acids. Germline lookup yields CDR1 MDHEN and CDR2 SYDVKM. Trimming removed 5 bases from V and 3 bases from J; junction bases left unmatched: 14. This specimen belongs to a study of cytomegalovirus exposure and HLA in healthy donors. General study results and limits: Whilst most TCR sequences proved rare, a subset of public TCRs occurred across many donors.

Clones were read by immunoSEQ multiplex PCR, and TCRdb kept only the in-frame ones, dropping some. The sample consists of roughly 270,000 clones, around nine tenths of them appearing once. Sequencing was performed on PBMCs. The clonotype originates from a woman under 30 in good health and CMV-seronegative. V usage is TRBV28 and J usage is TRBJ2-7; 9 bases align to TRBD2. The CDR3 spells CASSTQATSGTVYEQYF. DNA for the CDR3: TGTGCCAGCAGTACCCAGGCGACTAGCGGAACCGTCTACGAGCAGTACTTC.